This T cell receptor beta chain is from a study of monozygotic twins with inflammatory bowel disease (dated by TCRdb to about 2019). Background for the entire study: The full study comprised around 28 monozygotic twin pairs: nine German pairs (four IBD-concordant, five IBD-discordant) and 19 IBD-discordant Danish pairs. The search for disease-associated traits relied mainly on comparing, within discordant pairs, IBD patients with their genetically identical healthy co-twins. Each individual had, on average, about 151 000 unique TCRalpha sequences and 181 000 unique TCRbeta sequences available for analysis. Summary of the overall study and its limitations: No single strong signal or clonotype linked to IBD turned up in the results, so the idea that one exists was not supported. Compared with healthy twins, IBD patients had fewer clonotypes in common with other individuals, a difference most pronounced in patients showing signs of disease activity. Because patients were on differing immunosuppressive treatments, the repertoires may have picked up extra background noise and inter-individual variability. Concordant and discordant twins showed no difference in repertoire similarity, possibly because of limited statistical power. Different T cell subtypes could not be distinguished in the analysis. A decrease in TCRbeta repertoire diversity, as measured by inverse Simpson index, was observed in IBD patients compared with their healthy co-twins.

The library was generated by 5' RACE. Each TCR library was prepared from 3,500 to 4,500 ng of total RNA. cDNA was synthesized with SMARTScribe reverse transcriptase in eight separate reactions per sample. During cDNA synthesis, template switching was used to introduce unique molecular identifiers that contained a 6-nucleotide sample barcode. Two nested PCRs of about 15 and 9 cycles amplified the TCRalpha and TCRbeta cDNA, and bead purification followed each PCR. Before amplification, the cDNA was treated with uracil DNA-glycosylase and purified using the QIAquick PCR purification kit. The second PCR was the step at which Illumina TruSeq-compatible adapters and sample-specific barcodes were added. TapeStation and Qubit were used to check library quality and concentration, and roughly 4.8 ng of each library went into the pool. Pooled libraries were sequenced on an Illumina HiSeq2500 single-index Rapid Run with 2 x 100 bp reads and custom sequencing primers. As for the authors' bioinformatics: PCR and sequencing errors were corrected by UMI-based consensus assembly using MiGEC version 1.2.6. MiXCR version 2.1.1 was used for V(D)J alignment, clonotype assembly and CDR3 extraction. Gene usage, clonotype sharing and MAIT/NKT TCR abundance were normalised by analysing the top 1000, 10 000 and 20 000 clonotypes per sample. After downsampling to 27 000 UMIs, diversity was calculated as the inverse Simpson index using the vegan R package. Paired Mann-Whitney U tests were applied to discordant twin pairs, and Benjamini-Hochberg correction was used for multiple testing. Reads reprocessed by TCRdb are summarized as one entry per CDR3 protein sequence, and DNA is absent. Here the V and J calls rest on TCRdb's processing, not on the authors' analysis. The data table for this sample lists just over 300,000 distinct CDR3 sequences. Over 5.5% of the sample is in the top ten clones.

Comment on this clonotype: It has no known antigen specificity.

CDR1 is given as MNHEY and CDR2 as SVGAGI, both from the germline V gene. Taken from cysteine to phenylalanine, the CDR3 has 18 residues. Only the protein is on record. From each donor, a 2.5 ml peripheral blood sample was collected into PAXgene tubes and kept at -80 degrees C. Without any T cell sorting, total RNA was extracted from whole blood using the PAXgene blood miRNA kit on an automated QIAcube. Peripheral blood from monozygotic twin pairs who were concordant or discordant for inflammatory bowel disease underwent deep TCRalpha and TCRbeta repertoire profiling using unique molecular barcoding. For every twin pair, smoking habits were documented, and each individual was categorised as a current, former or never smoker.

The origin of this receptor is a human donor with ulcerative colitis or Crohn's disease, or a healthy co-twin of an affected twin (not recorded which). The chain is encoded by TRBV6-5 joined to TRBJ2-7; TCRdb outputs TRBD2, but without DNA this stays unchecked. Material: blood. This receptor has the CDR3 CASSYSEERESTGNEQYF.